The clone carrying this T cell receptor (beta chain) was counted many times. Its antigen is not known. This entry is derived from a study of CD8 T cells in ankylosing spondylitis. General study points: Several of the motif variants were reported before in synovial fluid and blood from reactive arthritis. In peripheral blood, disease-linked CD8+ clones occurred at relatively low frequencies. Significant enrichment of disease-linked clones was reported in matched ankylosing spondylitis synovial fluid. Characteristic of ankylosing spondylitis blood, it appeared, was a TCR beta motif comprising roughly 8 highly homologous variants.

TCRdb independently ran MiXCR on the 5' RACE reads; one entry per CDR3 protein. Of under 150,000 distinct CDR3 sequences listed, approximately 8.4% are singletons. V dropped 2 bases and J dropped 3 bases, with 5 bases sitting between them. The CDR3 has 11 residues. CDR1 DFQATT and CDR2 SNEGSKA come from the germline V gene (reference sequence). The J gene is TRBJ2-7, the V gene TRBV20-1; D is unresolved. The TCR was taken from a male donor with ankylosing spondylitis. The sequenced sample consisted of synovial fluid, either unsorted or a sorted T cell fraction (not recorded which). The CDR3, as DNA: TGCAGTGCTAGATCATACTACGAGCAGTACTTC. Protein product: CSARSYYEQYF.